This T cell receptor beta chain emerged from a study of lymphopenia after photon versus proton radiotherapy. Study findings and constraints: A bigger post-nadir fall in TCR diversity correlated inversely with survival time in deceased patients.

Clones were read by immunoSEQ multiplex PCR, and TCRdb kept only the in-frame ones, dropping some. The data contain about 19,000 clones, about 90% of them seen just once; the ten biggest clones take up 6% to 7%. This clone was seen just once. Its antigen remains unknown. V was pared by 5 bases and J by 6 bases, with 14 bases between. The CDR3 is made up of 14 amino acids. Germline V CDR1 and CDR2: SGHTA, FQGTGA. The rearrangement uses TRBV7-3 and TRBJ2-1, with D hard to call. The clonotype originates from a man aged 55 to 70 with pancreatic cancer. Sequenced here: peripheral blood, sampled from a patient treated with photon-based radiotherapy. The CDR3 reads CASSHSRSANEQFF. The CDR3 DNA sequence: TGTGCCAGCAGCCACTCGCGATCCGCCAATGAGCAGTTCTTC.